What follows are 7 T cell receptor beta chains derived from one specimen sequenced in a study of cytomegalovirus exposure and HLA in healthy donors. Vbeta (60) and Jbeta (13) primers were used in the PCR. Repertoires were generated with immunoSEQ multiplex PCR, while TCRdb's copy carries only in-frame clones and drops some. The repertoire holds approximately 210,000 clones, under 85% seen once, with around 9.6% in the top ten. The sample comprised PBMCs. Receptors were obtained from a woman aged 45-60 years in good health and CMV-seropositive.

This chain uses TRBV6-1 with TRBJ2-6, with D possibly TRBD1 on 5 matching bases. The CDR3 contains 14 residues. The V gene's germline CDR1 is MNHNS and CDR2 SASEGT. The V end lost 7 bases, the J end lost 2 bases, and 9 bases lay between the germline ends. The chain's CDR3 is CASTLTAGANVLTF. The CDR3, as DNA: TGTGCCAGCACCCTGACAGCTGGGGCCAACGTCCTGACTTTC.

This clone came up once. The chain couples TRBV28 to TRBJ1-4; 7 nucleotides line up with TRBD1. This CDR3 comprises 15 residues. V was pared by 6 bases and J by 5 bases, with 9 bases of the junction left unmatched. CDR1 MDHEN and CDR2 SYDVKM come from the germline V gene. CDR3 region: CASRRLGQLNEKLFF. The CDR3, as DNA: TGTGCCAGCAGACGACTGGGACAGTTAAATGAAAAACTGTTTTTT.

The chain has TRBV5-1 and TRBJ1-2; TRBD1 aligns across 7 bases. From germline, CDR1 is SGHRS and CDR2 YFSETQ. J was trimmed by 1 base and V by 4 bases; bases with no gene match: 4. The CDR3 is 14 residues long. In nucleotides, the CDR3 is TGCGCCAGCAGCCCACAGGGGCTTAACTATGGCTACACCTTC. Encoded protein: CASSPQGLNYGYTF.

The J gene is TRBJ1-1, the V gene TRBV2, with D perhaps TRBD1 (6 bases). This CDR3 region has 13 residues. Germline assignment: CDR1 SNHLY and CDR2 FYNNEI. V lost 8 bases to trimming and J lost 1 base, with 11 bases between them. In DNA form, the CDR3 reads TGTGCCAGCGGGGGCGACGGGAACACTGAAGCTTTCTTT. It encodes CASGGDGNTEAFF.

This clone came up a few times. The chain combines TRBV7-2 with TRBJ2-7; TRBD2 aligns across 13 bases. This CDR3 contains 16 residues. With 4 bases clipped from V and 4 bases from J, the junction kept 7 bases outside the gene matches. The germline CDR1 and CDR2 sequences are SGHTA and FQGNSA. The DNA of the CDR3 is TGTGCCAGCAGCTCACCCCGGACTAGCGGGGGTTACGAGCAGTACTTC. It encodes CASSSPRTSGGYEQYF.

This chain uses TRBV7-2 with TRBJ2-7; D is possibly TRBD1 (5 bases). The CDR3 extends over 15 amino acids. Deletions cut 5 bases from V and 6 bases from J, with 20 bases between. Germline V gene data show CDR1 as SGHTA and CDR2 as FQGNSA. CDR3 bases: TGTGCCAGCAGCCGCACCAGGGCAGGGTTCGGCGAGCAGTACTTC. It encodes CASSRTRAGFGEQYF.

The chain couples TRBV5-1 to TRBJ2-3; the match to TRBD2 covers 8 bases. Looked up from germline, CDR1 is SGHRS and CDR2 is YFSETQ. Trimming removed 0 bases from V and 2 bases from J; junction bases left unmatched: 8. CDR3 length: 17 residues. The CDR3 DNA reads as TGCGCCAGCAGCTTGGAAATAGCGGGGCGCTACACAGATACGCAGTATTTT. Its protein is CASSLEIAGRYTDTQYF.